The T cell receptor (beta chain) under discussion was sequenced for a study of blood T cell repertoires in COVID-19. Only in-frame clones appear in the TCRdb table, and some are missing; sequencing was by immunoSEQ multiplex PCR. The data show fewer than 200,000 clones, with approximately 79% seen just once and 2.5% to 3% held by the top ten. CDR3 length: 12 amino acids. CDR1 and CDR2 (germline): MGHDK, SYGVNS. Trimming stripped 5 bases from V and 4 bases from J, with 7 bases between. The receptor's source is a woman older than 75 with acute or convalescent COVID-19. The V call is TRBV25-1, the J call TRBJ2-3; D uncertain. The specimen sequenced was peripheral blood. The CDR3 bases are TGTGCCAGCAGTTCGAGCTCAGATACGCAGTATTTT. It translates to CASSSSSDTQYF.